The 16 T cell receptor beta chains presented below share a single source sample, sequenced in a study of blood T cells in healthy people across ages. PCR was performed a second time for about 7 to 12 cycles using a sample-barcoded 5' primer and a J-beta primer mix. TCRdb ran MiXCR on the 5' RACE reads and lists one entry per CDR3 protein. The sample consists of over 750,000 distinct CDR3 sequences, roughly 25% of them appearing once. This sample also belongs to another study, concerning T cells of mothers and their children.

Sequencing was performed on blood. These TCRs come from a boy aged 5-17 years in good health.

This clonotype was found a few times. The chain is built from TRBV7-2 and TRBJ2-7; the match to TRBD1 covers 9 bases. From germline, CDR1 is SGHTA and CDR2 FQGNSA. Trimming took 5 bases from V and 2 from J; bases not matched to a gene: 7. The CDR3 runs to 15 residues. The CDR3 DNA reads TGTGCCAGCAGCCTGGGGGACAGGGACACCTACGAGCAGTACTTC. This gives the protein CASSLGDRDTYEQYF. The full variable domain, with the rest looked up from reference TRBV7-2 and TRBJ2-7, is GAGVSQSPSNKVTEKGKDVELRCDPISGHTALYWYRQSLGQGLEFLIYFQGNSAPDKSGLPSDRFSAERTGGSVSTLTIQRTQQEDSAVYLCASSLGDRDTYEQYFGPGTRLTVT.

This sequence joins TRBV6-5 and TRBJ2-1; weak D call: TRBD1 (5 bases). TRBJ2-5 matches the DNA end more closely, so the J call is doubtful. Looked up from germline, CDR1 is MNHEY and CDR2 is SVGAGI. The CDR3 runs 13 residues. CDR3 residues: CASSYTQGKTQYF. The DNA for the CDR3 is TGTGCCAGCAGTTACACCCAGGGCAAGACCCAGTACTTC.

This clonotype was counted only a few times. The chain recombines TRBV24-1 with TRBJ2-2; TRBD1 might be the D (5 bases). The CDR3 is 13 residues long. Germline V gives CDR1 KGHDR, CDR2 SFDVKD. V was clipped by 7 bases and J by 1 base, with 6 bases between them. The DNA of the CDR3 is TGTGCCACCAGACAGGAGAACACCGGGGAGCTGTTTTTT. Protein product: CATRQENTGELFF.

This clonotype was observed a handful of times. CDR3 in DNA: TGTGCCAGCAGCCAAGTCCTTATCCAGCCCCAGCATTTT. Protein sequence: CASSQVLIQPQHF. The rearrangement uses TRBV4-2 and TRBJ1-5; no clear D. Germline CDR1 is LGHNA and CDR2 is YNFKEQ. V shed 1 base and J shed 7 bases, with 8 bases lying between them. This CDR3 has 13 residues.

This clonotype was found a few times. This chain joins TRBV20-1 and TRBJ1-1; tentatively, D is TRBD1 (5 bases). V was cut by 3 bases and J by 6 bases, with 11 bases left in between. The CDR3 runs to 12 residues. Looked up from germline, CDR1 is DFQATT and CDR2 is SNEGSKA (reference sequence). CDR3 protein: CSASLGDAEAFF. CDR3 coding DNA: TGCAGTGCTAGTCTCGGGGACGCTGAAGCTTTCTTT.

This clonotype has more than one count but fewer than ten. The J gene is TRBJ2-1, the V gene TRBV6-2 or TRBV6-3, with a tentative D call TRBD1 (5 bases). Germline values: CDR1 MNHEY, CDR2 SVGEGT. Trimming took 7 bases from V and 5 from J, leaving 6 bases between them. CDR3 size: 11 residues. CDR3 sequence (DNA): TGTGCCAGCAAGGGGAACAATGAGCAGTTCTTC. This translates into CASKGNNEQFF.

The gene calls are TRBV10-3 and TRBJ1-1; no clear D gene. The germline V gene encodes CDR1 ENHRY and CDR2 SYGVKD. This CDR3 has 13 amino acids. Deletions cut 3 bases from V and 5 bases from J, with 10 bases between. The CDR3 sequence: CAISDTAVTEAFF. The CDR3 DNA sequence: TGTGCCATCAGTGACACGGCGGTTACTGAAGCTTTCTTT.

This clonotype was detected only a few times. The chain is built from TRBV25-1 and TRBJ1-4; TRBD1 agrees at 9 bases. Trimming cost V 6 bases and J 5 bases; bases outside gene matches: 13. There are 17 residues in the CDR3. Germline CDR1 is MGHDK and CDR2 is SYGVNS. Here the CDR3 reads CASSNYIPGTGNEKLFF. The CDR3 DNA follows: TGTGCCAGCAGCAACTACATCCCGGGGACAGGGAATGAAAAACTGTTTTTT.

This clonotype was detected a few times. The chain links TRBV6-4 to TRBJ2-5, with D possibly matching TRBD1 (6 bases). From germline, CDR1 is MRHNA and CDR2 SNTAGT. Deletions cut 4 bases from V and 3 bases from J, with 12 bases between. The CDR3 runs 14 residues. CDR3 bases: TGTGCCAGCAGTGGAAGGGCAGGGGAAGAGACCCAGTACTTC. Translated: CASSGRAGEETQYF.

CDR3 in DNA: TGTGCCAGCAGCTCCTTCATTGGGCAAGAGACCCAGTACTTC. This codes for CASSSFIGQETQYF. The genes are TRBV7-9 and TRBJ2-5; the D is unclear. The CDR3 length is 14 residues. Germline V gene data show CDR1 as SEHNR and CDR2 as FQNEAQ (reference sequence). V gave up 4 bases and J gave up 2 bases, with 11 bases separating them.

This clonotype was seen at least ten times. The J gene is TRBJ2-5, the V gene TRBV20-1, with a tentative D call TRBD2 (6 bases). The CDR3 sequence is 13 residues long. The V gene's germline CDR1 is DFQATT and CDR2 SNEGSKA (reference sequence). The V end lost 3 bases, the J end lost 5 bases, and 13 bases lay between the germline ends. CDR3 bases: TGCAGTGCTAGCGGGGGTCCGGAGGAGACCCAGTACTTC. Its protein is CSASGGPEETQYF.

This clonotype has just a few counts. The chain is built from TRBV5-1 and TRBJ2-7, with 10 positions matching TRBD1. With V trimmed by 3 bases and J by 5 bases, 8 bases remained unmatched. Germline V gene lookup returns CDR1 SGHRS and CDR2 YFSETQ. CDR3 size: 15 residues. The CDR3 spells CASSSPDRGLNEQYF. CDR3 in DNA: TGCGCCAGCAGCTCCCCTGACAGGGGGCTGAACGAGCAGTACTTC.

This clonotype was found a few times. J is TRBJ2-7 and V is TRBV6-5; the D is unclear. There are 14 residues in the CDR3. V was trimmed by 0 bases and J by 3 bases, leaving 9 bases between them. Germline values: CDR1 MNHEY, CDR2 SVGAGI. The CDR3 sequence is CASSYSMVGYEQYF. The CDR3 DNA sequence: TGTGCCAGCAGTTACTCGATGGTCGGCTACGAGCAGTACTTC.

This chain links TRBV7-2 with TRBJ2-3; 7 bases align to TRBD1. V gave up 4 bases and J gave up 1 base; unmatched junction bases: 8. The CDR3 has 16 amino acids. Germline V gene data show CDR1 as SGHTA and CDR2 as FQGNSA. The CDR3 region is CASSSQGTAGTDTQYF. Here the CDR3 DNA reads TGTGCCAGCAGCTCCCAGGGGACAGCAGGCACAGATACGCAGTATTTT.

This chain connects TRBV19 to TRBJ2-5; D gene uncertain. This CDR3 has 8 residues. Deletions cut 9 bases from V and 9 bases from J, with 5 bases between. Germline assignment: CDR1 LNHDA and CDR2 SQIVND (reference sequence). CDR3 nucleotide sequence: TGTGCCAGGAGTGCCCAGTACTTC. Its protein is CARSAQYF. Variable domain in full (rest from reference TRBV19 and TRBJ2-5): DGGITQSPKYLFRKEGQNVTLSCEQNLNHDAMYWYRQDPGQGLRLIYYSQIVNDFQKGDIAEGYSVSREKKESFPLTVTSAQKNPTAFYLCARSAQYFGPGTRLLVL.

This clonotype showed up just a few times. V gene TRBV5-6 combines with J gene TRBJ2-2, with D perhaps assigned TRBD1 or TRBD2 (5 bases each). The length of the CDR3 is 14 residues. Germline V gene sequence: CDR1 SGHDT, CDR2 YYEEEE. The V end was cut by 4 bases, the J end by 4 bases, with 11 bases between. The CDR3 DNA is TGTGCCAGCAGCGGTGGGACGGGCACCGGGGAGCTGTTTTTT. Translating gives CASSGGTGTGELFF. The variable domain in full, with the rest retrieved from reference TRBV5-6 and TRBJ2-2, is DAGVTQSPTHLIKTRGQQVTLRCSPKSGHDTVSWYQQALGQGPQFIFQYYEEEERQRGNFPDRFSGHQFPNYSSELNVNALLLGDSALYLCASSGGTGTGELFFGEGSRLTVL.